This TCR beta chain was found in a study of T and B cells in COVID-19 patients. In its sample, this clonotype was seen once. TRB was amplified from about 250-500 ng of blood genomic DNA. Multiplex PCR with BIOMED2 TRB-A/B primer pools amplified TRB rearrangements. TCRdb ran MiXCR on the multiplex PCR reads and lists one entry per CDR3 protein. Found here are about 9,400 distinct CDR3 sequences, approximately 30% of them singletons; the top ten hold approximately 22%. The CDR3 totals 15 residues. Deletions cut 1 base from V and 5 bases from J, with 14 bases between. Germline V gene lookup returns CDR1 SGHAT and CDR2 FQDESV (reference sequence).

The receptor was isolated from a human donor who had recovered from COVID-19. The V gene is TRBV11-1, the J gene TRBJ1-2, with D unresolved. Sequenced input: blood. Here the CDR3 reads CASSLDAADTYGYTF. The CDR3 coding sequence is TGTGCCAGCAGCTTAGACGCGGCGGATACTTATGGCTACACCTTC.